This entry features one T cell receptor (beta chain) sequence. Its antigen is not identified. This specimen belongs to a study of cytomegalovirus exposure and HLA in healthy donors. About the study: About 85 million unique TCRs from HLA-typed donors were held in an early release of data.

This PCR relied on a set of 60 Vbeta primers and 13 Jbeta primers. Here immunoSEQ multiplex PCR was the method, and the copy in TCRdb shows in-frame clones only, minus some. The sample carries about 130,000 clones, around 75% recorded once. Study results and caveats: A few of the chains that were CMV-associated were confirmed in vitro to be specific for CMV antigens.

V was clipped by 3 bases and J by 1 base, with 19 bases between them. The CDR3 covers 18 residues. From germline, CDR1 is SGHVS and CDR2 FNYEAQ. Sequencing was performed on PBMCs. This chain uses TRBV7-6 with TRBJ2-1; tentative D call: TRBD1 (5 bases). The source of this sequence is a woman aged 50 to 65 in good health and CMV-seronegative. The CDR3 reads CASSLGYLRGSSYNEQFF. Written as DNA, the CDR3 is TGTGCCAGCAGCTTGGGTTACTTAAGGGGTAGTTCCTACAATGAGCAGTTCTTC.